This T cell receptor beta chain was recorded in a study of blood T cell repertoires in COVID-19. TCRdb's copy holds only in-frame clones and misses some; the assay was immunoSEQ multiplex PCR. The sample yields 95,000 to 110,000 clones, 82% seen once. Between the trimmed V and J ends, which lost 6 bases and 8 bases, there was a span of 18 bases. CDR1 is SGDLS and CDR2 is YYNGEE in the germline V gene. The CDR3 consists of 14 residues. The receptor was derived from a man between 60 and 75 years old with acute or convalescent COVID-19. The chain joins TRBV9 to TRBJ1-3, with D hard to call. Sequencing was performed on peripheral blood. The CDR3 sequence is CASTREGKGDTIYF. Written as DNA, the CDR3 is TGTGCCAGCACCAGAGAGGGAAAGGGCGACACCATATATTTT.